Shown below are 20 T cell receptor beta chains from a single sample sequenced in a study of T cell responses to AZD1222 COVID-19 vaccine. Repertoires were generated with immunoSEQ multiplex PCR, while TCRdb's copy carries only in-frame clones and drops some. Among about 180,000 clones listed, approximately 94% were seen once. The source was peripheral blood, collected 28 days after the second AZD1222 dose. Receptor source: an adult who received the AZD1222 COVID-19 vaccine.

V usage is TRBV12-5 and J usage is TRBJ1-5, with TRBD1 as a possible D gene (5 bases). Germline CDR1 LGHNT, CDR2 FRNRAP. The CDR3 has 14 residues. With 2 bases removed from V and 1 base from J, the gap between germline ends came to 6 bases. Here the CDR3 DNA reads TGTGCTAGTGGTTTGAGGGACAGCAATCAGCCCCAGCATTTT. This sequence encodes CASGLRDSNQPQHF.

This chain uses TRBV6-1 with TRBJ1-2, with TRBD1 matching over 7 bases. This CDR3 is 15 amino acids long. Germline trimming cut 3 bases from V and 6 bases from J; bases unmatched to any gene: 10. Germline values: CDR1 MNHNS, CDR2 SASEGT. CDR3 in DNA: TGTGCCAGCAGTGATCATTTGGGACAGAAGGATGGCTACACCTTC. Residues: CASSDHLGQKDGYTF.

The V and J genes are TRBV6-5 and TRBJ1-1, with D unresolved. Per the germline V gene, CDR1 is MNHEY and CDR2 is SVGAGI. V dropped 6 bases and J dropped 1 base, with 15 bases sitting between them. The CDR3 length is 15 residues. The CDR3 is CASSDHGRPNTEAFF. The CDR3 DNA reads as TGTGCCAGCAGCGACCACGGCAGACCGAACACTGAAGCTTTCTTT.

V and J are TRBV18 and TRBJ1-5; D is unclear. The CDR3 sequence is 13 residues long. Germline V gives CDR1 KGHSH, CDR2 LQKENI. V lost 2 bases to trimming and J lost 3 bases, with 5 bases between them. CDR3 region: CASSPSFNQPQHF. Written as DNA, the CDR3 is TGTGCCAGCTCACCATCCTTCAATCAGCCCCAGCATTTT.

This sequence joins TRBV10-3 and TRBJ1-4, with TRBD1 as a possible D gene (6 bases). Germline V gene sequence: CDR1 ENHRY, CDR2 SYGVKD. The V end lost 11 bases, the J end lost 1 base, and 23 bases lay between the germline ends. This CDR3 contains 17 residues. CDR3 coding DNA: TGTGCCGTAGGGGGGGACAAGGACGGCGGAACTAATGAAAAACTGTTTTTT. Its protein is CAVGGDKDGGTNEKLFF.

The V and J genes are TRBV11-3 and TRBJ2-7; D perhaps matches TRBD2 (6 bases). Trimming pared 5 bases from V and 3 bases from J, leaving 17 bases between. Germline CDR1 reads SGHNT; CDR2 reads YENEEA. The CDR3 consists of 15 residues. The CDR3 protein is CASSAGSLEGYEQYF. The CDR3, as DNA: TGTGCCAGCAGCGCGGGGAGTTTAGAAGGCTACGAGCAGTACTTC.

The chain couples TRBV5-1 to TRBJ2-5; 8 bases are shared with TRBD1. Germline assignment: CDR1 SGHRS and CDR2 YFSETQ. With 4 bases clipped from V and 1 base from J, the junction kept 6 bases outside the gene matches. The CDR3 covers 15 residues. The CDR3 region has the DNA TGCGCCAGCAGCCAAATGACAGGGGCCCAAGAGACCCAGTACTTC. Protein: CASSQMTGAQETQYF. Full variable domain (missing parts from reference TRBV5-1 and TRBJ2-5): KAGVTQTPRYLIKTRGQQVTLSCSPISGHRSVSWYQQTPGQGLQFLFEYFSETQRNKGNFPGRFSGRQFSNSRSEMNVSTLELGDSALYLCASSQMTGAQETQYFGPGTRLLVL.

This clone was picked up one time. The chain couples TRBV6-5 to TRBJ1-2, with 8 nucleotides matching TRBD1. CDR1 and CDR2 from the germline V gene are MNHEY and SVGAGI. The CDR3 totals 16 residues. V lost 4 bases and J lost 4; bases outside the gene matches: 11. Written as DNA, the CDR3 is TGTGCCAGCAGTTCCAGGGGGCGAGTTCTGTTCTATGGCTACACCTTC. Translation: CASSSRGRVLFYGYTF.

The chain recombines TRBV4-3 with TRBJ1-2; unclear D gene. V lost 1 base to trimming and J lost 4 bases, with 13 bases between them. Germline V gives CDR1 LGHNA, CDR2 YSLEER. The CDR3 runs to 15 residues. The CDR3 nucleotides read TGCGCCAGCAGCCAAGCCCCCGCAGAAGCCTATGGCTACACCTTC. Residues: CASSQAPAEAYGYTF.

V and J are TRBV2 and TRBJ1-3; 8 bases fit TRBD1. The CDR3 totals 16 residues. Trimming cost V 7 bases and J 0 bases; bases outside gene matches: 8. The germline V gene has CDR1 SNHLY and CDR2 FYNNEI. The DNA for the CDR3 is TGTGCCAGCACAAGAGAGGACAGGGCCTCTGGAAACACCATATATTTT. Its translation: CASTREDRASGNTIYF.

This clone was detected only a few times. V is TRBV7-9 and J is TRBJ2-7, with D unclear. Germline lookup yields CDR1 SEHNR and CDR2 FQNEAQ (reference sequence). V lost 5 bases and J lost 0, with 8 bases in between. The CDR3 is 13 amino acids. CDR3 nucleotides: TGTGCCAGCAGCCCCGCACTCTCCTACGAGCAGTACTTC. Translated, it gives CASSPALSYEQYF.

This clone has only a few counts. CDR3 in amino acids: CASSRDRGSSSYEQYF. For the CDR3, the DNA is TGCGCCAGCAGCCGGGACAGGGGGTCGAGCTCCTACGAGCAGTACTTC. The chain recombines TRBV5-1 with TRBJ2-7, with 11 bases fitting TRBD1. The CDR3 extends over 16 amino acids. Germline V gives CDR1 SGHRS, CDR2 YFSETQ. V lost 4 bases to trimming and J lost 0 bases; unmatched junction nucleotides: 6. Based on the CDR3 plus reference TRBV5-1 and TRBJ2-7, the full variable domain is KAGVTQTPRYLIKTRGQQVTLSCSPISGHRSVSWYQQTPGQGLQFLFEYFSETQRNKGNFPGRFSGRQFSNSRSEMNVSTLELGDSALYLCASSRDRGSSSYEQYFGPGTRLTVT.

The CDR3, as DNA: TGTGCCAGCAGTTACTCGACAGGCTCACCCCTCCACTTT. It is translated as CASSYSTGSPLHF. The J gene is TRBJ1-6, the V gene TRBV6-6; D is perhaps TRBD1 (6 bases). With 0 bases removed from V and 10 bases from J, the gap between germline ends came to 7 bases. Germline CDR1 reads MNHNY; CDR2 reads SVGAGI (reference sequence). The CDR3 extends over 13 amino acids.

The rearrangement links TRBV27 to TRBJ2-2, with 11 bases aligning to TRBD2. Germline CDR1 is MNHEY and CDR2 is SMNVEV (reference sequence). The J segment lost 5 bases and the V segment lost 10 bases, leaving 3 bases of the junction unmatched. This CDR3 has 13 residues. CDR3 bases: TGTGCCACCAGACTAGCGGGGACCGGGGAGCTGTTTTTT. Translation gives CATRLAGTGELFF.

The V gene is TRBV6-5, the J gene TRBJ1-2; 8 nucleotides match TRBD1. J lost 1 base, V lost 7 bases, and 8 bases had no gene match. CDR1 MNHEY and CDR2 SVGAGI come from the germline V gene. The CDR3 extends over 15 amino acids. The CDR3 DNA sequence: TGTGCCAGCACCCGAGACAGGGGTTTTAACTATGGCTACACCTTC. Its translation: CASTRDRGFNYGYTF.

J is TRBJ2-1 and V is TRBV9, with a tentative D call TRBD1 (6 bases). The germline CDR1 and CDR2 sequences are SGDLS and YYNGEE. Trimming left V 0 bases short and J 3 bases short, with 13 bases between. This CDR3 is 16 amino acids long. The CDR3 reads CASSVGVWGRYNEQFF. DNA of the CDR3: TGTGCCAGCAGCGTAGGGGTATGGGGGCGCTACAATGAGCAGTTCTTC.

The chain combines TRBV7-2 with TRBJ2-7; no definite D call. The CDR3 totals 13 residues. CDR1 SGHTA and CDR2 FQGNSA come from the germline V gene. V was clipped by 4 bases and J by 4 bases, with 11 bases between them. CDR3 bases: TGTGCCAGCAGCTCTCCGGACGGATACGAGCAGTACTTC. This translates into CASSSPDGYEQYF.

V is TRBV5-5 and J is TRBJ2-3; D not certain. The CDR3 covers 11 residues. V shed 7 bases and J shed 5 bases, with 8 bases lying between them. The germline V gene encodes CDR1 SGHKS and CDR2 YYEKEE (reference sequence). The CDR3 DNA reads TGTGCCAGCGTTCTTGGAGATACGCAGTATTTT. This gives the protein CASVLGDTQYF.

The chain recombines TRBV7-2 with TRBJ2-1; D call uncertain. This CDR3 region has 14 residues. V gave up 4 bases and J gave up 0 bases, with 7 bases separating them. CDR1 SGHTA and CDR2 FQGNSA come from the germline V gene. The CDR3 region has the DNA TGTGCCAGCAGCTCCACAGCCTCCTACAATGAGCAGTTCTTC. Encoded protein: CASSSTASYNEQFF.

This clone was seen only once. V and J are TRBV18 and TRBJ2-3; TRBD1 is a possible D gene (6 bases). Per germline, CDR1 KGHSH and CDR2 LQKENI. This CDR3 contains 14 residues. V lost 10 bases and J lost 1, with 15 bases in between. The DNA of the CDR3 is TGTGCCACCCAAGAGGGACATGGCACAGATACGCAGTATTTT. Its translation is CATQEGHGTDTQYF.